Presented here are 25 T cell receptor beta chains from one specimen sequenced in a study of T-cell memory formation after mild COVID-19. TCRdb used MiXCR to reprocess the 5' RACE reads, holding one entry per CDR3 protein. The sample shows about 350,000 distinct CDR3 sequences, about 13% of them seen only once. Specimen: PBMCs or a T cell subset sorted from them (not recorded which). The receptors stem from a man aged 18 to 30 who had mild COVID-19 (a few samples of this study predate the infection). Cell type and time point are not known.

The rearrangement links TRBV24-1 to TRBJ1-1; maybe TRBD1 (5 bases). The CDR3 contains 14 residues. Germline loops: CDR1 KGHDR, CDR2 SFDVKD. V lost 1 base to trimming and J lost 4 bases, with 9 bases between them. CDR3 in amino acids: CATSDLGRVTEAFF. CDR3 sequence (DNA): TGTGCCACCAGTGATTTAGGCAGGGTCACTGAAGCTTTCTTT.

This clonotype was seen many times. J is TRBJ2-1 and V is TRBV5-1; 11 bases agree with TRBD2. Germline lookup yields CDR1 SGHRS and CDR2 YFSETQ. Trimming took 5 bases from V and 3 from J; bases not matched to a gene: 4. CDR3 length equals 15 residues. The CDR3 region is CASRHSGGDYNEQFF. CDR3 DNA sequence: TGCGCCAGCAGGCATAGCGGGGGGGACTACAATGAGCAGTTCTTC.

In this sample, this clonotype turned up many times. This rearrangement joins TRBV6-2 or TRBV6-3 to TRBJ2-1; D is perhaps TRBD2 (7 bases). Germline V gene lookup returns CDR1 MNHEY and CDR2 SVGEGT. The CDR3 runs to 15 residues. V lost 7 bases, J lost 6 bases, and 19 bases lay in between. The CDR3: CASTKGGAPVNEQFF. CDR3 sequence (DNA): TGTGCCAGCACCAAAGGGGGGGCGCCGGTCAATGAGCAGTTCTTC.

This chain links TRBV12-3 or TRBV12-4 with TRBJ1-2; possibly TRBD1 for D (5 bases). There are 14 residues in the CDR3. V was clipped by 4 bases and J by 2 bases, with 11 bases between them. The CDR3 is CASSSGTLNYGYTF. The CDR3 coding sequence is TGTGCCAGCAGTTCCGGGACGTTAAACTATGGCTACACCTTC.

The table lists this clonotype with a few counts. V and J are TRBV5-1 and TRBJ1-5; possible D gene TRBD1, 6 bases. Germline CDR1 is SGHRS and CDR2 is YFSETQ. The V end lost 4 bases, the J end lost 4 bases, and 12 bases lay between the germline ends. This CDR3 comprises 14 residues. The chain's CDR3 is CASSLQGLNQPQHF. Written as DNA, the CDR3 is TGCGCCAGCAGCCTCCAGGGGCTGAATCAGCCCCAGCATTTT.

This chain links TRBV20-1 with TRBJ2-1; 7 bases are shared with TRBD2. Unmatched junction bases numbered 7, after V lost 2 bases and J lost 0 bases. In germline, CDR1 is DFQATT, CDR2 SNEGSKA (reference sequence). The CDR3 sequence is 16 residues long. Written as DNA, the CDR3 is TGCAGTGCTAGATCCCCGGGGGGTAGCTCCTACAATGAGCAGTTCTTC. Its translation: CSARSPGGSSYNEQFF.

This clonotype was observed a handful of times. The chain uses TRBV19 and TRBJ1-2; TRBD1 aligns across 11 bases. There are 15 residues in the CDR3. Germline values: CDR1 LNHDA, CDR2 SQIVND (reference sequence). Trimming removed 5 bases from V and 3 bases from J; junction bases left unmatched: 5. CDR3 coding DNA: TGTGCCAGTAGTTGGACAGGGGGCGCGGACTATGGCTACACCTTC. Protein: CASSWTGGADYGYTF.

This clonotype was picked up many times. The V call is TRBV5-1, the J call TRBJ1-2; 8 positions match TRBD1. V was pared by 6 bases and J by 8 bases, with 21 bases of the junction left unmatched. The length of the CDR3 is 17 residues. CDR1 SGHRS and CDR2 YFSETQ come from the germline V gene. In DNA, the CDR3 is TGCGCCAGCACAATGCTTCCGGACAGGGATCGGTTTGAGGGCTACACCTTC. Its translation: CASTMLPDRDRFEGYTF.

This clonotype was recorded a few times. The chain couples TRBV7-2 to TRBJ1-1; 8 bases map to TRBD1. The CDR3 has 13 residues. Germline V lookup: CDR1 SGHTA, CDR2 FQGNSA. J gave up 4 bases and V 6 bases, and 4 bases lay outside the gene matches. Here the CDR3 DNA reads TGTGCCAGCAGTTCCGGACAGGGCACTGAAGCTTTCTTT. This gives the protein CASSSGQGTEAFF.

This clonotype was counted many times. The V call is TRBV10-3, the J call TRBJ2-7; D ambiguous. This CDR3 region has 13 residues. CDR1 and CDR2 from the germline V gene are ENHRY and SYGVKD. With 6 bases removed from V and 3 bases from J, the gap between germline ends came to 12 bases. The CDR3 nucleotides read TGTGCCATCAGGGCGGACGGTATCTACGAGCAGTACTTC. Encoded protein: CAIRADGIYEQYF.

This CDR3 reads CSALVWGSVMNTEAFF. CDR3 nucleotides: TGCAGTGCACTAGTCTGGGGATCGGTTATGAACACTGAAGCTTTCTTT. This sequence joins TRBV20-1 and TRBJ1-1; D gene uncertain. Germline V gene lookup returns CDR1 DFQATT and CDR2 SNEGSKA (reference sequence). V lost 6 bases to trimming and J lost 0 bases, with 20 bases between them. This CDR3 has 16 residues.

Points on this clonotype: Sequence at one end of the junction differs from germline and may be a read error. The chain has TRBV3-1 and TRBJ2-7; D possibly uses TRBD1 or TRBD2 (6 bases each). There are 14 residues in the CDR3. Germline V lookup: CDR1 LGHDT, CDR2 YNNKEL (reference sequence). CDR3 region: CASSPYLGGGEQYF. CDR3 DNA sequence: TGTGCCAGCAGCCCTTACTTGGGGGGCGGGGAGCAATACTTC.

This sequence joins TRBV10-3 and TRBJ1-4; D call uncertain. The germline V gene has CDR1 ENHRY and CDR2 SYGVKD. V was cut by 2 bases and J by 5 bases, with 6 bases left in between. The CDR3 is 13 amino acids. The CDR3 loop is CAISEGINEKLFF. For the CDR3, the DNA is TGTGCCATCAGTGAGGGGATCAATGAAAAACTGTTTTTT.

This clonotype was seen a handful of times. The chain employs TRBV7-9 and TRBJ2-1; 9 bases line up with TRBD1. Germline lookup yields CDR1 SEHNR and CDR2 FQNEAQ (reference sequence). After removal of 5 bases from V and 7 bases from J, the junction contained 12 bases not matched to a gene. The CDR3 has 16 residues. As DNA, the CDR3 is TGTGCCAGCAGCGGCACCGGGACAGGGCTTAGGAATGAGCAGTTCTTC. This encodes CASSGTGTGLRNEQFF.

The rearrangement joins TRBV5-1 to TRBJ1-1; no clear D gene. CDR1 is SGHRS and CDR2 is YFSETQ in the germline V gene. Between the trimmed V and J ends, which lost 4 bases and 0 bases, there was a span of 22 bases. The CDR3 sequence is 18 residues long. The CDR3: CASSKARAQLGVNTEAFF. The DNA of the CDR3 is TGCGCCAGCAGCAAAGCTCGGGCCCAGTTAGGTGTGAACACTGAAGCTTTCTTT.

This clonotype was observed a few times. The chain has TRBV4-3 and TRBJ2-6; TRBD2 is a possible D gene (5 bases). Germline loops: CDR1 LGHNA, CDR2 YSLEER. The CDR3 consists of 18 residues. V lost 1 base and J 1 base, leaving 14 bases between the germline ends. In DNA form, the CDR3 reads TGCGCCAGCAGCCAAGTGGGCGGGTTTCCATCTGGGGCCAACGTCCTGACTTTC. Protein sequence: CASSQVGGFPSGANVLTF.

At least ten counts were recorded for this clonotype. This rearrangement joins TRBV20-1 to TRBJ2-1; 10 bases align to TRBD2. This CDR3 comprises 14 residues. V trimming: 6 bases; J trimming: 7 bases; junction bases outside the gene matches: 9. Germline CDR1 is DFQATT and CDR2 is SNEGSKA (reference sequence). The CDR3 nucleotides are TGCAGTGCAAAGAGCGGGGGGGCTAGGAATGAGCAGTTCTTC. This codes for CSAKSGGARNEQFF.

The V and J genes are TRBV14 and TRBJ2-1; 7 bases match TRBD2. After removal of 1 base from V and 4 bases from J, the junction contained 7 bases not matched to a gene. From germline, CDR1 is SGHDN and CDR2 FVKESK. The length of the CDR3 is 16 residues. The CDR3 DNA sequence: TGTGCCAGCAGCCAAGTCCGGGGAGGGAGGTACAATGAGCAGTTCTTC. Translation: CASSQVRGGRYNEQFF.

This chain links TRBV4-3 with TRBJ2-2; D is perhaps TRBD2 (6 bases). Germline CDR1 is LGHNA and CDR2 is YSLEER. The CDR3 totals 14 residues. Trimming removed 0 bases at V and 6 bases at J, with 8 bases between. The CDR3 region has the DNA TGCGCCAGCAGCCAAGAAAGGGAGGCCGGGGAGCTGTTTTTT. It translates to CASSQEREAGELFF.

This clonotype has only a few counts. CDR3 amino acids: CASSFGGGSEAFF. CDR3 in DNA: TGTGCCAGCAGCTTCGGGGGGGGATCTGAAGCTTTCTTT. The rearrangement uses TRBV7-9 and TRBJ1-1; tentative D call: TRBD1 (5 bases). The germline gives CDR1 SEHNR, CDR2 FQNEAQ (reference sequence). V was trimmed by 3 bases and J by 6 bases, leaving 11 bases between them. The length of the CDR3 is 13 residues.

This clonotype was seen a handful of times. CDR3 in amino acids: CASSLAGVRTGRNIQYF. As DNA, the CDR3 is TGTGCCAGCAGCTTGGCCGGGGTTCGGACAGGAAGAAACATTCAGTACTTC. This chain links TRBV5-6 with TRBJ2-4, with 7 nucleotides matching TRBD1. The V and J ends lost 0 bases and 6 bases, in that order; junction bases with no gene match: 12. Germline CDR1 SGHDT, CDR2 YYEEEE. The CDR3 spans 17 residues. The full variable domain, in which reference TRBV5-6 and TRBJ2-4 provide the parts outside the CDR3, is DAGVTQSPTHLIKTRGQQVTLRCSPKSGHDTVSWYQQALGQGPQFIFQYYEEEERQRGNFPDRFSGHQFPNYSSELNVNALLLGDSALYLCASSLAGVRTGRNIQYFGAGTRLSVL.

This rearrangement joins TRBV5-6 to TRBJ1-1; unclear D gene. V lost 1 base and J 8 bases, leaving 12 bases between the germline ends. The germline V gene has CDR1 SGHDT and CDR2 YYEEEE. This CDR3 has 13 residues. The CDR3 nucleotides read TGTGCCAGCAGCTTGCATCGGGCGAGGGAAGCTTTCTTT. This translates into CASSLHRAREAFF. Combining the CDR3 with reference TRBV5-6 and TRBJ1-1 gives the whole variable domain DAGVTQSPTHLIKTRGQQVTLRCSPKSGHDTVSWYQQALGQGPQFIFQYYEEEERQRGNFPDRFSGHQFPNYSSELNVNALLLGDSALYLCASSLHRAREAFFGQGTRLTVV.

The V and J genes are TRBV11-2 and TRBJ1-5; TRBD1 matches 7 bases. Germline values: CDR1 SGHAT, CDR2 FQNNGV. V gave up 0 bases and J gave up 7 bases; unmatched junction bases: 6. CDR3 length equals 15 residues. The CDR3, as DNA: TGTGCCAGCAGCTTAGACAGGGGGGTTCTACAGCCCCAGCATTTT. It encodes CASSLDRGVLQPQHF. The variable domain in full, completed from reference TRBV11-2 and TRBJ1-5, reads EAGVAQSPRYKIIEKRQSVAFWCNPISGHATLYWYQQILGQGPKLLIQFQNNGVVDDSQLPKDRFSAERLKGVDSTLKIQPAKLEDSAVYLCASSLDRGVLQPQHFGDGTRLSIL.

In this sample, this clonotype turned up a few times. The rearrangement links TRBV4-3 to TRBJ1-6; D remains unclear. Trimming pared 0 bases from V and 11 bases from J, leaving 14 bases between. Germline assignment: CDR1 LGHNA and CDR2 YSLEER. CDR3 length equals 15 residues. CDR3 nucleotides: TGCGCCAGCAGCCAAGATTTTGTCGGAGGCCCACCCCTCCACTTT. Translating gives CASSQDFVGGPPLHF.

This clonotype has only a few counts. The CDR3: CATSLATGVTQETQYF. In nucleotides, the CDR3 is TGTGCCACCAGTCTCGCAACAGGGGTCACCCAAGAGACCCAGTACTTC. The rearrangement links TRBV24-1 to TRBJ2-5; 7 bases align to TRBD1. Per the germline V gene, CDR1 is KGHDR and CDR2 is SFDVKD. Trimming took 6 bases from V and 1 from J; bases not matched to a gene: 10. The CDR3 loop spans 16 amino acids.